This TCR beta chain is drawn from a study of T cell changes during pregnancy in multiple sclerosis. Produced via immunoSEQ multiplex PCR; TCRdb's table is partial and in-frame only. This sample has about 42,000 clones; about 85% occur once, and the top ten carry around 0.58%. The CDR3 has 13 residues. The ends were cut back, 5 bases at V and 6 bases at J, with 13 bases in the middle. Germline V gene sequence: CDR1 MNHEY, CDR2 SVGAGI. This sequence joins TRBV6-5 and TRBJ1-2; perhaps TRBD1 as D (5 bases). This sequence originates from a female donor with multiple sclerosis, enrolled in a pregnancy study. The sequenced sample was CD4+ T cells from peripheral blood mononuclear cells, obtained before pregnancy. The CDR3 spells CASSPPWGDGYTF. As DNA, the CDR3 is TGTGCCAGCAGTCCCCCTTGGGGGGATGGCTACACCTTC.